This T cell receptor beta chain was identified during a study of blood T cell repertoires in COVID-19. Study-level background: Some COVID-19 samples were acute and others convalescent; all came from the United States, Italy and Spain. The cDNA or gDNA used as material had been derived from T cells, B-cell-depleted T cells, or PBMCs.

Methods used by the authors: Using reference gene primer amplification, nucleated cell counts were estimated. TCRdb's copy holds only in-frame clones and misses some; the assay was immunoSEQ multiplex PCR. The V and J calls and clone size come from that table; D and trimming were worked out from the DNA. The sample holds 200,000 or so clones, almost 85% seen once. The length of the CDR3 is 13 residues. Germline V gene data show CDR1 as SGHVS and CDR2 as FNYEAQ. Trimming took 5 bases from V and 9 from J, leaving 14 bases between them. The specimen sequenced was peripheral blood. The genes are TRBV7-6 and TRBJ2-1; weak D call: TRBD1 (6 bases). This clonotype was sampled from an older woman with active or convalescent COVID-19. CDR3 loop: CASSTGQLGEQFF. The CDR3 DNA is TGTGCCAGCAGCACCGGACAGCTCGGTGAGCAGTTCTTC.